Described below is a single T cell receptor beta chain sequence and its context. V was clipped by 4 bases and J by 10 bases; unmatched bases: 7. Per germline, CDR1 LNHDA and CDR2 SQIVND (reference sequence). The CDR3 covers 15 residues. This record belongs to a study of identical twins. Each CDR3 protein is one row after TCRdb ran MiXCR on the 5' RACE reads. The sample lists roughly 720,000 distinct CDR3 sequences, about 20% occurring once. These data were likewise used in another study, on T cells expressing NK-cell markers.

The rearrangement joins TRBV19 to TRBJ2-1; 13 positions match TRBD2. This receptor was identified in a young woman in good health. The sample comprised PBMCs. CDR3 DNA sequence: TGTGCCAGTAGTACACTAGCGGGGGGGGCCCGGGAGCAGTTCTTC. Its translation: CASSTLAGGAREQFF.